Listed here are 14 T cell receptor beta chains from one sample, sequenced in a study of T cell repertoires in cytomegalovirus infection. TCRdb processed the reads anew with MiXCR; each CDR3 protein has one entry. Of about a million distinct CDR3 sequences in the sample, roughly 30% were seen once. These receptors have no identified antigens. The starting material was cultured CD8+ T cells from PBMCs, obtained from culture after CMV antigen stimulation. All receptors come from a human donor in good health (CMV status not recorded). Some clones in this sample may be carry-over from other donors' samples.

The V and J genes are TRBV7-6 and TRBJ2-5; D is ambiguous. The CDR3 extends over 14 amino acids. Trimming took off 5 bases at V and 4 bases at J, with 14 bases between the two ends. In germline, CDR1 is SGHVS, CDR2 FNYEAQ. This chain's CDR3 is CASSPTGSGETQYF. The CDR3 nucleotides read TGTGCCAGCAGCCCGACGGGCAGTGGAGAGACCCAGTACTTC.

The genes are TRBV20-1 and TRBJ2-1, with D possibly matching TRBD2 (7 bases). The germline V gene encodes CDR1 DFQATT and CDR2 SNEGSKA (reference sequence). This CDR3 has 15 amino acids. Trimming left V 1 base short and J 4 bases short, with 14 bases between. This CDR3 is CSARASGGRYNEQFF. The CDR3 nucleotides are TGCAGTGCTAGAGCATCCGGGGGGCGGTACAATGAGCAGTTCTTC.

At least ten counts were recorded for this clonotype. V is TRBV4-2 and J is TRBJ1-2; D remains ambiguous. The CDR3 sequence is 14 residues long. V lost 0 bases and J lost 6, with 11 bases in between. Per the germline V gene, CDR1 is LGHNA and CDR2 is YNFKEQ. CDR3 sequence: CASSQDHEGDGYTF. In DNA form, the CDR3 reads TGTGCCAGCAGCCAAGATCACGAGGGCGATGGCTACACCTTC.

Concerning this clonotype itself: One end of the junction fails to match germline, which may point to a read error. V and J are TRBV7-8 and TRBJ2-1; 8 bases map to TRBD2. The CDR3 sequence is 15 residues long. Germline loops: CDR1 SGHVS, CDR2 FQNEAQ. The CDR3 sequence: CANSLGVAGYNEQFF. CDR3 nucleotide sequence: TGTGCCAACAGCTTAGGGGTAGCGGGGTACAATGAGCAGTTCTTC.

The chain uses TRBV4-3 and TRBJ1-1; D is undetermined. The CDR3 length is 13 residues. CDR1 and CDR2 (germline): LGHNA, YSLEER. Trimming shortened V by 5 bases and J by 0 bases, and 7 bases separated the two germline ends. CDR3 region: CASSVNMNTEAFF. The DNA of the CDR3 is TGCGCCAGCAGCGTGAACATGAACACTGAAGCTTTCTTT.

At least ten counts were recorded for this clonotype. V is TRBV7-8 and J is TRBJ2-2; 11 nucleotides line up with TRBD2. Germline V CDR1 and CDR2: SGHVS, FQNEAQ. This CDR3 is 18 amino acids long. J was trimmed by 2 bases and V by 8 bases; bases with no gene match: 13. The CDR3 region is CASLTRPGLAENTGELFF. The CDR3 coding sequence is TGTGCCAGCTTAACTCGCCCGGGACTAGCGGAAAACACCGGGGAGCTGTTTTTT.

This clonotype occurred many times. The chain's CDR3 is CSGVLNTEAFF. CDR3 nucleotide sequence: TGCAGTGGAGTACTGAACACTGAAGCTTTCTTT. V gene TRBV20-1 combines with J gene TRBJ1-1; D not resolved. Germline values: CDR1 DFQATT, CDR2 SNEGSKA (reference sequence). V lost 7 bases, J lost 0 bases, and 6 bases lay in between. The CDR3 runs 11 residues.

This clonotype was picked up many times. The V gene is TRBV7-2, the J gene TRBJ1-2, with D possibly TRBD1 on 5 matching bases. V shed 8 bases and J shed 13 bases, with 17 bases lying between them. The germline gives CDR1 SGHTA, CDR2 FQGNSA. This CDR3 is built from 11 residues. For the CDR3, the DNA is TGTGCCAGCCTTACAGGAGCTGTGAGCACCTTC. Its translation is CASLTGAVSTF.

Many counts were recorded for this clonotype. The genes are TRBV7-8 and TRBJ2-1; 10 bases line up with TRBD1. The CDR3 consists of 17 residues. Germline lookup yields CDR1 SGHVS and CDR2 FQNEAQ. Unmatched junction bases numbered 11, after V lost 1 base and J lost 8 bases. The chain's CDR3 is CASSLERDRGGVDEQFF. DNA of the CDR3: TGTGCCAGCAGCTTAGAAAGGGACAGGGGCGGTGTCGATGAGCAGTTCTTC.

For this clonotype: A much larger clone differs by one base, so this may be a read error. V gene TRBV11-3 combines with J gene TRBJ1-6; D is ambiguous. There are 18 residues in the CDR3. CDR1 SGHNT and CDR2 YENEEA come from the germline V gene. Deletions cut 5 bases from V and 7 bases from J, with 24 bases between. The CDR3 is CASSLPLGSSFGNSPLHF. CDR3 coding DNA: TGTGCCAGCAGCCTCCCCCTAGGGTCGAGTTTCGGGAATTCACCCCTCCACTTT. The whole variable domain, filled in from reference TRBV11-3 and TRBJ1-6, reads EAGVVQSPRYKIIEKKQPVAFWCNPISGHNTLYWYLQNLGQGPELLIRYENEEAVDDSQLPKDRFSAERLKGVDSTLKIQPAELGDSAVYLCASSLPLGSSFGNSPLHFGNGTRLTVT.

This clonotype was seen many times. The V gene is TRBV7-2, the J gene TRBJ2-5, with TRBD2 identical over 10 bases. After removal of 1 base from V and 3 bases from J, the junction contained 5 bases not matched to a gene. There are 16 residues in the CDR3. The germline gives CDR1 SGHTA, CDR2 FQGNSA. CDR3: CASSLDGTSEKETQYF. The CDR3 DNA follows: TGTGCCAGCAGCTTAGACGGGACTAGCGAGAAAGAGACCCAGTACTTC.

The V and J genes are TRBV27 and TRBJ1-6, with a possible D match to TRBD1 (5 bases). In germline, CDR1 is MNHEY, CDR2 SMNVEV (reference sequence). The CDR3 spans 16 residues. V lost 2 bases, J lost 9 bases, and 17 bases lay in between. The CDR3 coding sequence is TGTGCCAGCAGTTTAACTTATCAGGGCTTGAGTTCACCCCTCCACTTT. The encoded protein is CASSLTYQGLSSPLHF.

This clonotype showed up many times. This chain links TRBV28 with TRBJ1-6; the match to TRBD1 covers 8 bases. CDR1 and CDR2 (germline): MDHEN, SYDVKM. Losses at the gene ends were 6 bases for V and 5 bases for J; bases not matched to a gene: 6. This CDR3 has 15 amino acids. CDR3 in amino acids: CASSRGTGHNSPLHF. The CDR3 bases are TGTGCCAGCAGCAGAGGGACAGGTCATAATTCACCCCTCCACTTT. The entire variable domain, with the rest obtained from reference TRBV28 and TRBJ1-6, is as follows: DVKVTQSSRYLVKRTGEKVFLECVQDMDHENMFWYRQDPGLGLRLIYFSYDVKMKEKGDIPEGYSVSREKKERFSLILESASTNQTSMYLCASSRGTGHNSPLHFGNGTRLTVT.

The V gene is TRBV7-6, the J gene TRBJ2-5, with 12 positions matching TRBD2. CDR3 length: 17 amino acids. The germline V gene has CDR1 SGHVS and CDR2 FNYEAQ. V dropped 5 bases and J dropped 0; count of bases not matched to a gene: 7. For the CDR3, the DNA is TGTGCCAGCAGCCATAACGGACTAGCGGGGAACCAAGAGACCCAGTACTTC. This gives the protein CASSHNGLAGNQETQYF.